This paragraph reports one T cell receptor beta chain. Its cognate antigen has yet to be identified. Base-call qualities are not available, and no considerably larger clone is one nucleotide away. From a lookup of the germline V gene, CDR1 and CDR2 are MNHEY and SVGAGI. Inclusive of the bounding cysteine and phenylalanine, the CDR3 is 13 residues long. The read is trimmed to its CDR3 DNA, 39 bases read in frame from base 1. A distance of 7 bases separates the germline ends of V and J, which lose 5 bases and 0 bases respectively. This specimen comes from a study of cytomegalovirus exposure and HLA in healthy donors (dated by TCRdb to the late 2010s). With regard to the full study: According to an earlier analysis of several hundred of the donors, about 170 million T cells yielded roughly 100 million unique TCR beta sequences and about 280 Gb of sequence data. Roughly 290 gigabases of sequencing data and roughly 80 million unique TCR sequences made up an early release that covered over 550 HLA-typed donors. Of the 300 to 400 genotyped donors, approximately 83% fell in the genetic ancestry cluster associated with self-reported Caucasian donors. The aim of the study was to test whether cataloging public T cell receptors could identify signatures of past pathogen exposure. The study used immunosequencing to profile the T cell repertoires of under 700 subjects and linked those repertoires to cytomegalovirus serostatus. Along with the approximately 650-subject first cohort, a separate validation cohort of approximately 110 different subjects was used. High-throughput TCR immunosequencing, statistical association of individual TCRs with disease status, and machine learning were combined to predict cytomegalovirus infection status. To study patterns of TCR occurrence, a later analysis re-analyzed previously published TCR beta repertoires from 500 to 850 donors and added high-resolution HLA genotyping. The later analysis used no new phenotypic data to find candidate immune exposures, relying instead on TCR beta sequences and their occurrence across donors. An earlier analysis of approximately 640 of the donors applied high-throughput TCR beta sequencing to assess whether each TCR beta V gene segment acted as functional or pseudogenic. Donor age, sex, ethnicity and CMV serostatus were compiled together with the repertoire data. A later genetic analysis used genome-wide SNP genotypes for about 60% of the 666 donors, treating that subset as a discovery cohort. Every discovery cohort repertoire had been produced on one sequencing platform. HLA typing included class I and class II loci at four-digit resolution. Typing coverage differed by locus: A, B, C, DRB1 and DQB1 were typed in about 629-630 donors, DQA1 in roughly 510, DPA1 in around 610, and DPB1 in 400 to 480. Because of strong linkage in the cohort, roughly five DR-DQ haplotypes were treated as single units for association and clustering. Across some 400 genotyped donors of the cohort, an average of about 220,000 unique TCR beta nucleotide sequences per donor were sequenced, and roughly a sixth of those sequences were non-productive. General study outcomes and caveats: The cohort was sequenced for TCR beta chains only, and without alpha or paired-chain data the features that could be detected were limited. Linkage disequilibrium might explain the correlated functional status among segregating V segments, but an unknown experimental factor could not be ruled out. In vitro tests confirmed that a few of the cytomegalovirus-associated TCR beta chains recognize cytomegalovirus antigens. Some IMGT-functional V segments, including TRBV6-2 and TRBV6-3, could not be distinguished by the 87-base-pair reads and were therefore excluded. A further reported finding was that TCR beta sequences accurately predicted the HLA-A and HLA-B alleles for most subjects in the first cohort. Most TCR sequences were observed very rarely across donors, whereas some public TCRs were present in many individuals. According to a later genetic analysis, donors in an Asian-associated ancestry cluster had fewer N-insertions in productive TCRs than the roughly 700-donor mean. Most CMV-associated TCR beta chains appeared to be HLA-restricted in a later analysis, and the HLA associations seemed to be driven largely by CMV exposure. Several of the top co-occurrence clusters appeared to be linked to parvovirus B19, influenza, CMV and Epstein-Barr virus, according to a later analysis. HLA typing was unavailable for some donors at each locus, so association tests used only the typed subset. The study gave a list of roughly 150 TCR beta chains associated with cytomegalovirus. The earlier analysis of about 600 of the donors excluded fewer than 20 rarely observed V segments, including chromosome 9 orphons, because counts were too low. When HLA alleles, especially DR and DQ, strongly co-occurred, TCR associations were difficult to assign to individual alleles. A group of highly shared sequence variants was considered likely to be a technical artifact of the sequencing pipeline. The presence/absence analyses assumed that sequencing depth was roughly uniform across donors, and that assumption may not be true. In a later analysis, TCR association rates were found to vary across HLA loci, with the most associated TCRs seen for DRB1 alleles and the fewest for HLA-C alleles. An association between a missense DCLRE1C variant and V-gene and J-gene trimming of TCR beta chains was found in a later genetic analysis and replicated in an independent cohort. The classifier was reported to diagnose cytomegalovirus status with high specificity and sensitivity in both the original and validation cohorts. According to the authors, the approach could potentially be generalized to other disease states and immunological phenotypes. In a later analysis, HLA-associated TCR beta chains were found to be more clonally expanded and to have lower generation probabilities than equally common non-associated chains. In a later analysis, over 15,000 TCR beta sequences were associated with specific HLA alleles at a false discovery rate of 0.05. In an earlier analysis of about 540 of the donors, most TCR beta V segments were observed in productive rearrangements about 87% or about 30% of the time, broadly matching IMGT annotations. The only immune exposure information available for the cohort was CMV serostatus.

The cohort was made up of approximately 670 healthy bone marrow donors. At the time of sampling, all cohort members were nominally healthy, though unrecorded immune exposures were likely present. The donor tested CMV seropositive and was one of the 289 seropositive cohort members. A peripheral blood sample was provided by each donor, and peripheral blood mononuclear cells were used for TCR beta sequencing. The Qiagen DNeasy Blood Extraction Kit was used to extract genomic DNA from the blood cell samples. Libraries were prepared through the immunoSEQ multiplex PCR assay. A mixture of 60 forward primers for TCR Vbeta segments and 13 reverse primers for TCR Jbeta segments was used in the multiplex PCR. The CDR3 region of rearranged TCR beta genes was amplified from genomic DNA by a multiplex PCR assay. Amplified TCR beta libraries were sequenced as 87-base-pair reads on the Illumina HiSeq System. The original methods were these. A later analysis tallied around 82 million unique TCR beta chains across the 700 or so repertoires, and about 12 million of those chains were shared by two or more donors. Raw reads were error-corrected and collapsed into unique sequences with a nearest-neighbor algorithm that merged closely related sequences to remove PCR and sequencing errors. V, D and J gene segments were assigned by aligning CDR3 sequences to IMGT reference sequences. For a sequence to be retained, a match of at least six nucleotides was required to both a V gene segment and a J gene segment. A rearrangement was called productive if the CDR3 had no stop codons and remained in frame with V and J, and every other rearrangement was called non-productive. CDR3 was defined by IMGT convention, running from the second conserved V-encoded cysteine to the conserved J-encoded phenylalanine. The earlier analysis of a few hundred of the donors excluded sequences that lacked an unambiguous match to a single V gene segment. In an earlier analysis of approximately 560 of the donors, a V segment was called functional when productive rearrangements were above 56.7%, and segregating when the standard deviation between donors exceeded 5%. A statistical classification framework was developed to diagnose cytomegalovirus status using the catalog of TCR beta chain sequences. A later analysis assigned V and J genes by comparing TCR nucleotide sequences with IMGT/GENE-DB human TR gene sequences. The TCRdist pipeline was used in a later analysis to assign CDR3 sequences and most-parsimonious VDJ recombination scenarios. In a later analysis, each TCR beta chain was defined by its CDR3 amino acid sequence together with its V-gene family, and reads lacking a unique V-gene family were excluded. A later analysis removed 450 to 600 highly shared, low-generation-probability nucleotide sequences to deal with suspected cross-contamination and a sequencing artifact. In a later analysis, a clonal expansion index was calculated for each public chain from normalized within-repertoire ranks of inferred template counts. In a later analysis, generation probabilities were computed using a VDJ recombination model fitted to out-of-frame rearrangements, and the results were checked against IGoR. In a later analysis, TCR-TCR, TCR-HLA and TCR-CMV co-occurrence was scored with hypergeometric tests, and a repertoire-size bias correction was applied to TCR pairs. To estimate false discovery rates, a later analysis permuted the HLA or CMV assignments 20 times. In a later analysis, co-occurring TCRs were grouped using DBSCAN, and TCRdist sequence similarity was added for clustering within HLA-allele-positive subsets. For co-occurrence clustering, repertoires with fewer than 30,000 or more than 120,000 public chains were excluded, along with five repertoires with anomalous nucleotide sharing. TCRdb provides this immuneACCESS table in a form limited to in-frame rearrangements. Some clones are lacking; in checked studies, under half of them reflect an unresolved V gene, and why the rest are absent is not known. V and J calls and clone size are those listed in that table; D and trimming were worked out from the DNA. The sample table shows 57,000 or so clones, and 75% to 85% are seen once. The ten largest clonotypes hold approximately 50% of the sample.

The receptor was derived from a man aged 45-60 years in good health and CMV-seropositive. The sequenced sample was PBMCs. The V and J segments used are TRBV6-5 and TRBJ1-1, with no reliable assignment of the D segment. The base sequence is TGTGCCAGCAGTGGGCAAATGAACACTGAAGCTTTCTTT. It translates to CASSGQMNTEAFF.